This T cell receptor (beta chain) was documented in a study of shared clonotypes between healthy human individuals. General study findings and limits: Genetic and exposure-history diversity was limited by the small donor number.

To note about this clone: Its antigen is unidentified.

The CDR3 loop spans 17 amino acids. V gave up 1 base and J gave up 0 bases, with 13 bases separating them. Germline V gene sequence: CDR1 SNHLY, CDR2 FYNNEI. The method was immunoSEQ multiplex PCR; TCRdb's version includes in-frame clones alone and lacks a portion of them. The sample contains more than 2 million clones, almost 96% of which appear only once. Each sample came from a Caucasian adult donor living in Nashville, Tennessee. The sample was naive CD4+ T cells sorted from blood. Sample subset: CD45RA+ positively selected. This chain joins TRBV2 and TRBJ2-4; D tentatively fits TRBD1 or TRBD2 (6 bases each). The source is a young man in good health. The CDR3 protein is CASSEEGGSGAKNIQYF. The CDR3 DNA sequence: TGTGCCAGCAGTGAAGAAGGGGGGAGCGGAGCCAAAAACATTCAGTACTTC. Variable domain in full (rest from reference TRBV2 and TRBJ2-4): EPEVTQTPSHQVTQMGQEVILRCVPISNHLYFYWYRQILGQKVEFLVSFYNNEISEKSEIFDDQFSVERPDGSNFTLKIRSTKLEDSAMYFCASSEEGGSGAKNIQYFGAGTRLSVL.